This T cell receptor (beta chain) was found in a study of blood T cell repertoires in COVID-19. Trimming left V 4 bases short and J 1 base short, with 7 bases between. CDR3 length: 13 amino acids. This clone was counted a single time. The method was immunoSEQ multiplex PCR; TCRdb's version includes in-frame clones alone and lacks a portion of them. The table lists 150,000 to 200,000 clones, around 90% of them singletons. The sequence was obtained from a woman aged 18-29 years who had recovered from COVID-19. Material: PBMCs or T cells enriched from blood (not recorded which). This chain joins TRBV12-3 or TRBV12-4 and TRBJ2-5; no clear D. CDR3 loop: CASSYSPQETQYF. The CDR3 bases are TGTGCCAGCAGTTACAGTCCCCAAGAGACCCAGTACTTC.